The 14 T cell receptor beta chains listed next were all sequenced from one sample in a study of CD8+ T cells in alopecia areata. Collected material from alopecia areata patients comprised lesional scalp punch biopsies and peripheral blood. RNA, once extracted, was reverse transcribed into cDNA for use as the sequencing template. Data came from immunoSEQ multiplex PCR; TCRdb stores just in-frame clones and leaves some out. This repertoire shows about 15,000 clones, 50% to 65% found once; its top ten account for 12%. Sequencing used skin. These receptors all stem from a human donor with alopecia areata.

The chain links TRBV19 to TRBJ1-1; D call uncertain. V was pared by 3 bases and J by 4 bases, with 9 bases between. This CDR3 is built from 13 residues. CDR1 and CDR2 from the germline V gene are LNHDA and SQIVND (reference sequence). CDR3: CASSIRAPTEAFF. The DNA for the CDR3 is TGTGCCAGTAGTATCCGGGCTCCCACTGAAGCTTTCTTT.

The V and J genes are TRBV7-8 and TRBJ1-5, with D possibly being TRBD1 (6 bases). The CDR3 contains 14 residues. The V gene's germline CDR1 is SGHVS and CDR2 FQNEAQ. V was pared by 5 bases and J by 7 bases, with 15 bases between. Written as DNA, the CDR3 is TGTGCCAGCAGCGCTCGGGACGGACAGCAGCCCCAGCATTTT. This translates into CASSARDGQQPQHF.

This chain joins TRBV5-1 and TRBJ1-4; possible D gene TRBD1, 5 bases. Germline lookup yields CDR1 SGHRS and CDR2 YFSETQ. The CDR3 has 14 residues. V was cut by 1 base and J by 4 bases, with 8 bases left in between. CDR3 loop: CASSLRDLNEKLFF. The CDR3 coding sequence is TGCGCCAGCAGCTTGAGGGACCTTAATGAAAAACTGTTTTTT.

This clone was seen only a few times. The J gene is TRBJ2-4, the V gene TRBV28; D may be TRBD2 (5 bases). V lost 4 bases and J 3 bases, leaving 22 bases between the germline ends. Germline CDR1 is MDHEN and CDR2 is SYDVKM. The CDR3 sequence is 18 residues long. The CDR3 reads CASSYPPGPGIGKNIQYF. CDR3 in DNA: TGTGCCAGCAGTTACCCCCCTGGACCCGGGATAGGCAAAAACATTCAGTACTTC.

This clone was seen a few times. The DNA of the CDR3 is TGTGCCAGCAGCCGTACAAATAGATACAATGAGCAGTTCTTC. Residues: CASSRTNRYNEQFF. The chain couples TRBV5-4 to TRBJ2-1; D is ambiguous. V lost 4 bases and J lost 4, with 12 bases in between. CDR1 and CDR2 (germline): SGHNT, YYREEE (reference sequence). The CDR3 consists of 14 residues. The variable domain in full, completed from reference TRBV5-4 and TRBJ2-1, reads ETGVTQSPTHLIKTRGQQVTLRCSSQSGHNTVSWYQQALGQGPQFIFQYYREEENGRGNFPPRFSGLQFPNYSSELNVNALELDDSALYLCASSRTNRYNEQFFGPGTRLTVL.

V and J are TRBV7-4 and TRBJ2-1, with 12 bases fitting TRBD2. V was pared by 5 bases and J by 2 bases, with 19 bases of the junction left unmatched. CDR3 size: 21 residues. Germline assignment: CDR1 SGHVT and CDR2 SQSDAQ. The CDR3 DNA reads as TGTGCCAGCAGCCCAGACAGGACTAGCGGGATCCCCACGAACGCCTACAATGAGCAGTTCTTC. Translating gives CASSPDRTSGIPTNAYNEQFF.

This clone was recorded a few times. The CDR3 DNA reads as TGCAGCGTTGTTTATCTAACGCCTGGCGAGCAGTACTTC. It is translated as CSVVYLTPGEQYF. The rearrangement links TRBV29-1 to TRBJ2-7; D is ambiguous. The germline V gene encodes CDR1 SQVTM and CDR2 ANQGSEA. The CDR3 contains 13 residues. V lost 4 bases, J lost 6 bases, and 16 bases lay in between.

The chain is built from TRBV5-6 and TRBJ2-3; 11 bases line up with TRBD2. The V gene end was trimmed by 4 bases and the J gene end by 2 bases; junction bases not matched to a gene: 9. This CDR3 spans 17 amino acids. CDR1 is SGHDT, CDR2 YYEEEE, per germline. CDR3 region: CASSPGTSGYFTDTQYF. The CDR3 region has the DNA TGTGCCAGCAGCCCTGGGACTAGCGGATATTTCACAGATACGCAGTATTTT.

The chain's CDR3 is CASSPPTNEKLFF. CDR3 bases: TGTGCCAGCAGCCCCCCAACTAATGAAAAACTGTTTTTT. The gene calls are TRBV7-9 and TRBJ1-4; unclear D gene. Germline assignment: CDR1 SEHNR and CDR2 FQNEAQ (reference sequence). The CDR3 has 13 amino acids. V was trimmed by 5 bases and J by 0 bases, leaving 4 bases between them.

This CDR3 is CATLAGAALETQYF. CDR3 DNA sequence: TGTGCCACACTAGCGGGAGCGGCTTTAGAGACCCAGTACTTC. The chain carries TRBV6-5 and TRBJ2-5; 11 bases match TRBD2. Germline CDR1 reads MNHEY; CDR2 reads SVGAGI. This CDR3 is 14 amino acids long. Losses at the gene ends were 10 bases for V and 4 bases for J; bases not matched to a gene: 8.

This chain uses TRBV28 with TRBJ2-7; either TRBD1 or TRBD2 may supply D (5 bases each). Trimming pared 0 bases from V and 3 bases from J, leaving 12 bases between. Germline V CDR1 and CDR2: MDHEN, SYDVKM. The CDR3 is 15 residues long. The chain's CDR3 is CASSLWGVGSYEQYF. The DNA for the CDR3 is TGTGCCAGCAGTTTATGGGGGGTAGGAAGCTACGAGCAGTACTTC.

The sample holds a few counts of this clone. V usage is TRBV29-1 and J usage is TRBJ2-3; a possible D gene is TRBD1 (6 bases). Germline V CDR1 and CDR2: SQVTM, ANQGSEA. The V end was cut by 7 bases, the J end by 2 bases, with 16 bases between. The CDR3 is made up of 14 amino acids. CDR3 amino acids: CSGKDRPITDTQYF. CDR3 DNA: TGCAGCGGGAAGGACAGACCCATCACAGATACGCAGTATTTT.

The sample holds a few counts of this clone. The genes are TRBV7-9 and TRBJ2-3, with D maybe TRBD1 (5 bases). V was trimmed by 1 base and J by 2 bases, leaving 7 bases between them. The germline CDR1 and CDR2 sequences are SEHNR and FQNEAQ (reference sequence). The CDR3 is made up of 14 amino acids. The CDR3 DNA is TGTGCCAGCAGCTTAGGGGGCTTCACAGATACGCAGTATTTT. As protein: CASSLGGFTDTQYF.

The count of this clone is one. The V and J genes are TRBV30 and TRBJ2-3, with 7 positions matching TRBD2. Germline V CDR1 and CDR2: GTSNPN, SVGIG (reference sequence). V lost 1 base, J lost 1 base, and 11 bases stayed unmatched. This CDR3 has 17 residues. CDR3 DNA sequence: TGTGCCTGGAGTGGCGGGAGATGCTGTGTTGGCACAGATACGCAGTATTTT. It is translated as CAWSGGRCCVGTDTQYF.